Below, 10 T cell receptor beta chains from the same sample are listed, as sequenced in a study of naive and memory T cell subsets. General observations from the study: Especially in CD8 cells, naive repertoires contained a few larger clonotypes, possibly CD45RA-re-expressing memory cells.

An equimolar mix of two oligonucleotides served as the beta constant-region primer for TRBC1 and TRBC2. The ligated cDNA underwent four PCR rounds using SP2 and nested alpha and beta constant-region primers. TCRdb itself ran the UMI-ligation and nested PCR reads through MiXCR, one entry per CDR3 protein. The sample lists around 160,000 distinct CDR3 sequences; roughly 20% were seen once. Antigen specificity for these receptors is unknown. Sample: naive CD4+ T cells from blood. The source is a human donor in good health.

A few counts support this clonotype. This chain uses TRBV6-2 or TRBV6-3 with TRBJ2-1; TRBD2 matches 10 bases. From germline, CDR1 is MNHEY and CDR2 SVGEGT. The CDR3 is 15 residues long. J was trimmed by 12 bases and V by 2 bases; bases with no gene match: 10. In DNA form, the CDR3 reads TGTGCCAGCAGTTACCAACTAGCGGGACTGACCGGGCAGTTCTTC. Translation: CASSYQLAGLTGQFF.

This sequence joins TRBV7-2 and TRBJ1-2; D is possibly TRBD1 (6 bases). V shed 1 base and J shed 4 bases, with 7 bases lying between them. The germline V gene has CDR1 SGHTA and CDR2 FQGNSA. CDR3 length equals 13 residues. Here the CDR3 DNA reads TGTGCCAGCAGCTTAGAAGGGGGCTATGGCTACACCTTC. Encoded protein: CASSLEGGYGYTF. The full variable domain, its missing parts supplied by reference TRBV7-2 and TRBJ1-2, is GAGVSQSPSNKVTEKGKDVELRCDPISGHTALYWYRQSLGQGLEFLIYFQGNSAPDKSGLPSDRFSAERTGGSVSTLTIQRTQQEDSAVYLCASSLEGGYGYTFGSGTRLTVV.

This clonotype was seen repeatedly, ten times or more. V usage is TRBV30 and J usage is TRBJ2-3; 14 bases agree with TRBD2. The CDR3 is 17 residues long. Trimming cost V 0 bases and J 6 bases; bases outside gene matches: 8. The germline CDR1 and CDR2 sequences are GTSNPN and SVGIG (reference sequence). The CDR3 nucleotides are TGTGCCTGGAGTGTACGGACTAGCGGGAGGCCAGGGGATACGCAGTATTTT. Translating gives CAWSVRTSGRPGDTQYF.

The CDR3 region is CASSSRQGVSYEQYF. CDR3 DNA: TGTGCCAGCAGTTCGCGACAGGGCGTCTCCTACGAGCAGTACTTC. This chain uses TRBV27 with TRBJ2-7; 7 positions match TRBD1. CDR1 MNHEY and CDR2 SMNVEV come from the germline V gene (reference sequence). V lost 4 bases to trimming and J lost 0 bases; unmatched junction nucleotides: 6. The CDR3 extends over 15 amino acids.

The V call is TRBV6-6, the J call TRBJ1-1; D might be TRBD1 (5 bases). The CDR3 runs to 15 residues. Per the germline V gene, CDR1 is MNHNY and CDR2 is SVGAGI (reference sequence). Trimming took 6 bases from V and 0 from J, leaving 14 bases between them. The CDR3 reads CASSRDPVMNTEAFF. The CDR3 bases are TGTGCCAGCAGCCGGGACCCCGTCATGAACACTGAAGCTTTCTTT.

V usage is TRBV15 and J usage is TRBJ2-6; D gene ambiguous. The CDR3 spans 17 residues. The V and J ends lost 0 bases and 2 bases respectively, with 11 bases between them. Germline V lookup: CDR1 LNHNV, CDR2 YYDKDF (reference sequence). CDR3 loop: CATSRDQRATGANVLTF. CDR3 coding DNA: TGTGCCACCAGCAGAGATCAAAGGGCAACTGGGGCCAACGTCCTGACTTTC.

This clonotype was picked up many times. The chain combines TRBV3-1 with TRBJ2-5; 10 bases line up with TRBD2. Losses at the gene ends were 4 bases for V and 0 bases for J; bases not matched to a gene: 5. Germline CDR1 LGHDT, CDR2 YNNKEL (reference sequence). This CDR3 is 16 amino acids long. In nucleotides, the CDR3 is TGTGCCAGCAGCCTCCGGACTAGCGGATACCAAGAGACCCAGTACTTC. Its translation: CASSLRTSGYQETQYF.

This rearrangement joins TRBV20-1 to TRBJ2-5; tentatively, D is TRBD2 (6 bases). The ends were cut back, 2 bases at V and 7 bases at J, with 17 bases in the middle. The CDR3 is made up of 14 amino acids. CDR1 is DFQATT, CDR2 SNEGSKA, per germline (reference sequence). CDR3 amino acids: CSARHDRQGGTQYF. The CDR3 region has the DNA TGCAGTGCTAGACACGATCGGCAGGGAGGGACCCAGTACTTC.

This clonotype has more than one count but fewer than ten. The V gene is TRBV6-1, the J gene TRBJ1-5; D gene uncertain. V was pared by 0 bases and J by 11 bases, with 11 bases between. Germline V gene sequence: CDR1 MNHNS, CDR2 SASEGT. This CDR3 has 13 residues. CDR3 sequence (DNA): TGTGCCAGCAGTGAAGCGTCGTCTGGGACCCAGCATTTT. It encodes CASSEASSGTQHF.

The sample holds many counts of this clonotype. The V and J genes are TRBV20-1 and TRBJ2-5; no clear D gene. This CDR3 has 13 residues. Germline CDR1 reads DFQATT; CDR2 reads SNEGSKA (reference sequence). V was shortened by 3 bases and J by 2 bases, with 10 bases between the two germline ends. In DNA, the CDR3 is TGCAGTGCTAGGAGTGACTTGCAAGAGACCCAGTACTTC. This sequence encodes CSARSDLQETQYF.